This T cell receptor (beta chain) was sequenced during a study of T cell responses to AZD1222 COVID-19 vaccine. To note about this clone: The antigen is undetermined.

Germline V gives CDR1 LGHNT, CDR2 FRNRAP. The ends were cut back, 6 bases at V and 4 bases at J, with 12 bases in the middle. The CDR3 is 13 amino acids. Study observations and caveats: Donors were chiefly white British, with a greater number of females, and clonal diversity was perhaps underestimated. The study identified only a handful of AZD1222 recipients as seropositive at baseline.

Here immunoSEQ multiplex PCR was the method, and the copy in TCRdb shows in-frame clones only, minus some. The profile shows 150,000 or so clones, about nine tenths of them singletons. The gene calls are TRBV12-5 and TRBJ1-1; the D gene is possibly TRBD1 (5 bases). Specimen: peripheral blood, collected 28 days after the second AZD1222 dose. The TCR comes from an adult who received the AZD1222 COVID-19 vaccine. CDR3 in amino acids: CASGLTRGTEAFF. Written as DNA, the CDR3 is TGTGCTAGTGGGTTAACGAGGGGCACTGAAGCTTTCTTT.